A single sample gave rise to the 31 T cell receptor beta chains below, sequenced in a study of blood T cell repertoires in COVID-19. TCRdb keeps only in-frame clones here, not all; method: immunoSEQ multiplex PCR. The table shows approximately 100,000 clones, with about 87% occurring only once. The sequencing input was peripheral blood. The receptors come from a man aged 45-65 years with acute or convalescent COVID-19.

This clone was found once. The J gene is TRBJ1-2, the V gene TRBV28; 7 bases align to TRBD1. This CDR3 is built from 12 residues. V shed 4 bases, J shed 6 bases, and the junction held 2 bases outside the gene matches. The germline V gene has CDR1 MDHEN and CDR2 SYDVKM. The CDR3 here is CASSSGTDGYTF. The CDR3 DNA follows: TGTGCCAGCAGTTCCGGGACAGATGGCTACACCTTC.

The chain is built from TRBV5-3 and TRBJ2-1; D may be TRBD1 (6 bases). TRBV5-3 is given ORF status, its function remaining uncertain. V was pared by 0 bases and J by 0 bases, with 10 bases between. The CDR3 has 16 amino acids. The DNA of the CDR3 is TGTGCCAGAAGCTTGGTGGGACACTACTCCTACAATGAGCAGTTCTTC. Protein sequence: CARSLVGHYSYNEQFF.

The chain carries TRBV28 and TRBJ2-7, with D perhaps TRBD1 (5 bases). Germline lookup yields CDR1 MDHEN and CDR2 SYDVKM. This CDR3 is built from 12 residues. Deletions cut 6 bases from V and 0 bases from J, with 6 bases between. This chain's CDR3 is CASRDTSYEQYF. The CDR3 coding sequence is TGTGCCAGCAGGGACACCTCCTACGAGCAGTACTTC. Full variable domain (outside the CDR3, taken from reference TRBV28 and TRBJ2-7): DVKVTQSSRYLVKRTGEKVFLECVQDMDHENMFWYRQDPGLGLRLIYFSYDVKMKEKGDIPEGYSVSREKKERFSLILESASTNQTSMYLCASRDTSYEQYFGPGTRLTVT.

The genes are TRBV3-1 (or the pseudogene TRBV3-2) and TRBJ2-7; TRBD1 matches at 8 bases. Trimming removed 2 bases from V and 5 bases from J; junction bases left unmatched: 11. There are 16 residues in the CDR3. Germline CDR1 LGHDT, CDR2 YNNKEL (reference sequence). CDR3 protein: CASSQHLRGRVNEQYF. The CDR3 DNA follows: TGTGCCAGCAGCCAACATCTCAGGGGGCGAGTCAACGAGCAGTACTTC.

The chain employs TRBV5-1 and TRBJ2-3; 9 positions agree with TRBD1. V dropped 3 bases and J dropped 5; count of bases not matched to a gene: 13. The germline gives CDR1 SGHRS, CDR2 YFSETQ. The CDR3 is made up of 17 amino acids. In DNA form, the CDR3 reads TGCGCCAGCAGCTCATCAACAGGGGGCGCGAGTATAGATACGCAGTATTTT. Its translation: CASSSSTGGASIDTQYF.

The rearrangement joins TRBV11-2 to TRBJ2-2, with TRBD2 matching 14 bases. J gave up 5 bases and V 5 bases, and 4 bases lay outside the gene matches. Germline V lookup: CDR1 SGHAT, CDR2 FQNNGV. CDR3 size: 16 residues. This chain's CDR3 is CASSPRLAGGTGELFF. DNA of the CDR3: TGTGCCAGCAGCCCTCGACTAGCGGGAGGGACCGGGGAGCTGTTTTTT.

The V call is TRBV5-4, the J call TRBJ2-7; 7 bases align to TRBD1. Germline CDR1 and CDR2: SGHNT and YYREEE (reference sequence). The CDR3 sequence is 17 residues long. V shed 0 bases, J shed 3 bases, and the junction held 12 bases outside the gene matches. As DNA, the CDR3 is TGTGCCAGCAGCTTGGCCCTTGGACAGGCCCTGATCTACGAGCAGTACTTC. Its translation: CASSLALGQALIYEQYF.

The chain carries TRBV7-9 and TRBJ1-2; D is uncertain. This CDR3 is 15 amino acids long. Germline assignment: CDR1 SEHNR and CDR2 FQNEAQ (reference sequence). Trimming removed 4 bases at V and 2 bases at J, with 14 bases between. CDR3 in DNA: TGTGCCAGCAGCTCAGACGAGGGCTTGAACTATGGCTACACCTTC. Encoded protein: CASSSDEGLNYGYTF. The full variable domain, rest sourced from reference TRBV7-9 and TRBJ1-2, is DTGVSQNPRHKITKRGQNVTFRCDPISEHNRLYWYRQTLGQGPEFLTYFQNEAQLEKSRLLSDRFSAERPKGSFSTLEIQRTEQGDSAMYLCASSSDEGLNYGYTFGSGTRLTVV.

J is TRBJ2-2 and V is TRBV9; D may be TRBD2 (6 bases). V dropped 2 bases and J dropped 1 base, with 9 bases sitting between them. The CDR3 covers 15 residues. The germline gives CDR1 SGDLS, CDR2 YYNGEE. The CDR3 spells CASSVGLGNTGELFF. The DNA of the CDR3 is TGTGCCAGCAGCGTGGGACTGGGGAACACCGGGGAGCTGTTTTTT.

In nucleotides, the CDR3 is TGCGCCAGCAGTGAGTCGGCGGGCCCCCTTGGGACCCAGTACTTC. This sequence encodes CASSESAGPLGTQYF. The rearrangement uses TRBV10-1 and TRBJ2-5; D may be TRBD2 (5 bases). The CDR3 consists of 15 residues. The V gene's germline CDR1 is WNHNN and CDR2 SYGVQD (reference sequence). V lost 0 bases and J lost 7, with 15 bases in between.

The J gene is TRBJ2-3, the V gene TRBV12-3 or TRBV12-4; no definite D call. This CDR3 spans 13 amino acids. The V end was cut by 2 bases, the J end by 5 bases, with 8 bases between. DNA of the CDR3: TGTGCCAGCAGTTTACAGATTCTAGATACGCAGTATTTT. Protein: CASSLQILDTQYF.

The CDR3 here is CASSSGQGSNEQFF. CDR3 DNA sequence: TGTGCCAGCAGCTCGGGACAGGGTTCCAATGAGCAGTTCTTC. J is TRBJ2-1 and V is TRBV11-2; TRBD1 agrees at 9 bases. V shed 4 bases and J 6 bases; nucleotides not matched to a gene: 4. The germline V gene has CDR1 SGHAT and CDR2 FQNNGV. The CDR3 is 14 residues long.

This chain connects TRBV6-5 to TRBJ1-3; D gene uncertain. The CDR3 loop spans 13 amino acids. V was trimmed by 11 bases and J by 3 bases, leaving 14 bases between them. Per germline, CDR1 MNHEY and CDR2 SVGAGI. Here the CDR3 DNA reads TGTGCCGTAACTGCGGTGGGTGGAAACACCATATATTTT. Protein: CAVTAVGGNTIYF.

The chain carries TRBV24-1 and TRBJ2-2, with D hard to call. Deletions cut 7 bases from V and 2 bases from J, with 10 bases between. CDR1 and CDR2 from the germline V gene are KGHDR and SFDVKD. The CDR3 is 14 residues long. In DNA form, the CDR3 reads TGTGCCACCAGCTCACAATCCAACACCGGGGAGCTGTTTTTT. Translation: CATSSQSNTGELFF.

The J gene is TRBJ1-1, the V gene TRBV10-3, with D possibly matching TRBD1 (6 bases). Germline values: CDR1 ENHRY, CDR2 SYGVKD. CDR3 length equals 12 residues. V dropped 11 bases and J dropped 6 bases, with 16 bases sitting between them. CDR3 sequence (DNA): TGTGCCTCCCGGACAGTGGGGTCTGAAGCTTTCTTT. It translates to CASRTVGSEAFF.

V usage is TRBV2 and J usage is TRBJ2-1, with TRBD2 as a possible D gene (5 bases). The CDR3 is 14 amino acids. Germline CDR1 reads SNHLY; CDR2 reads FYNNEI. V gave up 3 bases and J gave up 8 bases, with 14 bases separating them. Written as DNA, the CDR3 is TGTGCCAGCAGTGATCCCCTAGCCATGGATGAGCAGTTCTTC. Translated, it gives CASSDPLAMDEQFF.

The chain links TRBV11-3 to TRBJ2-5, with D perhaps matching TRBD1 (5 bases). Trimming took 2 bases from V and 7 from J, leaving 17 bases between them. The CDR3 extends over 15 amino acids. Germline assignment: CDR1 SGHNT and CDR2 YENEEA. The CDR3 loop is CASSLREQASTTQYF. The DNA of the CDR3 is TGTGCCAGCAGCTTAAGGGAACAGGCCTCAACGACCCAGTACTTC.

This chain joins TRBV5-1 and TRBJ2-1; D perhaps matches TRBD1 (6 bases). V was shortened by 4 bases and J by 0 bases, with 14 bases between the two germline ends. Germline loops: CDR1 SGHRS, CDR2 YFSETQ. This CDR3 spans 16 amino acids. CDR3 nucleotides: TGCGCCAGCAGCCGAGACCAGGGGTCCTCCTACAATGAGCAGTTCTTC. It translates to CASSRDQGSSYNEQFF.

V and J are TRBV5-5 and TRBJ2-5, with 8 bases lining up with TRBD2. This CDR3 contains 15 residues. Germline values: CDR1 SGHKS, CDR2 YYEKEE (reference sequence). With 4 bases clipped from V and 1 base from J, the junction kept 6 bases outside the gene matches. In DNA, the CDR3 is TGTGCCAGCAGCCACGGTCTAGCGGGCCAAGAGACCCAGTACTTC. Its protein product is CASSHGLAGQETQYF.

This chain uses TRBV28 with TRBJ1-4; D is unresolved. This CDR3 has 14 residues. V lost 4 bases to trimming and J lost 4 bases, with 10 bases between them. Germline CDR1 MDHEN, CDR2 SYDVKM. Written as DNA, the CDR3 is TGTGCCAGCAGTTCCCCGGTCCTTAATGAAAAACTGTTTTTT. This codes for CASSSPVLNEKLFF.

The chain uses TRBV5-6 and TRBJ2-1; 9 bases align to TRBD2. The CDR3 contains 14 residues. Germline trimming cut 2 bases from V and 8 bases from J; bases unmatched to any gene: 5. The V gene's germline CDR1 is SGHDT and CDR2 YYEEEE. The CDR3 loop reads CASSFLAGVDEQFF. The CDR3 nucleotides read TGTGCCAGCAGCTTCTTAGCGGGAGTTGATGAGCAGTTCTTC.

The genes are TRBV28 and TRBJ1-2; 11 bases map to TRBD1. The J segment lost 8 bases and the V segment lost 5 bases, leaving 13 bases of the junction unmatched. This CDR3 contains 16 residues. Per germline, CDR1 MDHEN and CDR2 SYDVKM. This CDR3 reads CASSPAGQGAIRGYTF. CDR3 nucleotide sequence: TGTGCCAGCAGTCCGGCCGGACAGGGGGCTATCAGGGGCTACACCTTC.

This clone was picked up a small number of times. The CDR3 DNA reads TGTGCCAGCAGCCGGGAAAGGGGGCAGTACAATGAGCAGTTCTTC. Its protein product is CASSRERGQYNEQFF. J is TRBJ2-1 and V is TRBV14, with 7 bases fitting TRBD1. Germline values: CDR1 SGHDN, CDR2 FVKESK. The trim removed 4 bases at V and 4 bases at J, leaving 7 bases unmatched. This CDR3 has 15 amino acids.

This chain joins TRBV5-1 and TRBJ2-5; 8 nucleotides match TRBD2. This CDR3 has 14 amino acids. V trimming: 4 bases; J trimming: 3 bases; junction bases outside the gene matches: 5. Looked up from germline, CDR1 is SGHRS and CDR2 is YFSETQ. The CDR3 DNA follows: TGCGCCAGCAGCCCCGGGGGGGGGAAAGAGACCCAGTACTTC. This sequence encodes CASSPGGGKETQYF.

The chain is built from TRBV6-6 and TRBJ2-3, with D possibly matching TRBD2 (6 bases). The CDR3 extends over 11 amino acids. CDR1 and CDR2 (germline): MNHNY, SVGAGI (reference sequence). Trimming removed 10 bases at V and 4 bases at J, with 9 bases between. CDR3 sequence: CATGEADTQYF. As DNA, the CDR3 is TGTGCCACCGGGGAGGCAGATACGCAGTATTTT.

The V call is TRBV3-1 (or the pseudogene TRBV3-2), the J call TRBJ1-4, with 7 positions matching TRBD1. Trimming cost V 5 bases and J 4 bases; bases outside gene matches: 7. The length of the CDR3 is 15 residues. Per germline, CDR1 LGHDT and CDR2 YNNKEL (reference sequence). CDR3 bases: TGTGCCAGCAGCAGACGACAGGGAGTTAATGAAAAACTGTTTTTT. Translating it yields CASSRRQGVNEKLFF.

This sequence joins TRBV24-1 and TRBJ2-1; D may be TRBD1 (5 bases). The CDR3 loop spans 16 amino acids. V lost 4 bases to trimming and J lost 2 bases, with 14 bases between them. Germline V gene data show CDR1 as KGHDR and CDR2 as SFDVKD. DNA for the CDR3: TGTGCCACCAGTGACCTAACAGGATCCGCCTACAATGAGCAGTTCTTC. This sequence encodes CATSDLTGSAYNEQFF.

The rearrangement links TRBV10-3 to TRBJ2-3, with 11 bases aligning to TRBD1. The CDR3 is 17 residues long. The V segment lost 5 bases and the J segment 2 bases; nucleotides outside the gene matches: 9. In germline, CDR1 is ENHRY, CDR2 SYGVKD. The CDR3 bases are TGTGCCATCAGTAAAACCGGGACAGGGGGGATCACAGATACGCAGTATTTT. Residues: CAISKTGTGGITDTQYF.

In this sample, this clone turned up once. V gene TRBV11-2 combines with J gene TRBJ2-5; 7 nucleotides align to TRBD1. Germline lookup yields CDR1 SGHAT and CDR2 FQNNGV. J gave up 5 bases and V 0 bases, and 3 bases lay outside the gene matches. The CDR3 is 14 residues long. The CDR3 bases are TGTGCCAGCAGCTTAGACAGGGGGTGGGAGACCCAGTACTTC. Protein: CASSLDRGWETQYF.

The chain joins TRBV5-4 to TRBJ2-3, with 14 bases aligning to TRBD2. This CDR3 contains 16 residues. CDR1 SGHNT and CDR2 YYREEE come from the germline V gene (reference sequence). V shed 4 bases, J shed 4 bases, and the junction held 5 bases outside the gene matches. In DNA form, the CDR3 reads TGTGCCAGCAGCCCGATGACTAGCGGGAGGGCAGATACGCAGTATTTT. As protein: CASSPMTSGRADTQYF. The variable domain in full, with the rest retrieved from reference TRBV5-4 and TRBJ2-3, is ETGVTQSPTHLIKTRGQQVTLRCSSQSGHNTVSWYQQALGQGPQFIFQYYREEENGRGNFPPRFSGLQFPNYSSELNVNALELDDSALYLCASSPMTSGRADTQYFGPGTRLTVL.

This chain joins TRBV7-6 and TRBJ2-2; 10 bases align to TRBD1. Looked up from germline, CDR1 is SGHVS and CDR2 is FNYEAQ. V shed 4 bases and J 7 bases; nucleotides not matched to a gene: 3. The CDR3 has 14 amino acids. Written as DNA, the CDR3 is TGTGCCAGCAGCTGGGACAGGGGTAGCGGGGAGCTGTTTTTT. Its protein is CASSWDRGSGELFF. Complete variable domain (other parts from reference TRBV7-6 and TRBJ2-2): GAGVSQSPRYKVTKRGQDVALRCDPISGHVSLYWYRQALGQGPEFLTYFNYEAQQDKSGLPNDRFSAERPEGSISTLTIQRTEQRDSAMYRCASSWDRGSGELFFGEGSRLTVL.